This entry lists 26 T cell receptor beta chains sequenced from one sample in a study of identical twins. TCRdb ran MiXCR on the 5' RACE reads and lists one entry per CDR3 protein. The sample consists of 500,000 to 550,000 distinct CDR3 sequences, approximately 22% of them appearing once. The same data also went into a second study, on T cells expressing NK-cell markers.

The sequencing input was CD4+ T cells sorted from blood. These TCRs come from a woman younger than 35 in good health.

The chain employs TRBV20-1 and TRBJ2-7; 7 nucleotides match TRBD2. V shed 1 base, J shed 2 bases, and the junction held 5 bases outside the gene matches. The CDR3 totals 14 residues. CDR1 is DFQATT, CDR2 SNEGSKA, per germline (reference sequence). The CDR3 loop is CSARVSGRTYEQYF. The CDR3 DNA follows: TGCAGTGCTAGAGTTAGCGGGCGCACCTACGAGCAGTACTTC.

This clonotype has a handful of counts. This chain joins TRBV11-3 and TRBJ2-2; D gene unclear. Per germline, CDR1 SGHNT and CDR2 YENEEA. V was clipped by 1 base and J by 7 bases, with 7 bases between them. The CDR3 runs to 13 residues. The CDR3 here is CASSLVSDGELFF. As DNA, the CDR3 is TGTGCCAGCAGCTTAGTTTCGGACGGGGAGCTGTTTTTT.

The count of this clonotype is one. This chain's CDR3 is CATSSSDNEQFF. DNA of the CDR3: TGTGCCACCAGTTCATCGGACAATGAGCAGTTCTTC. V and J are TRBV24-1 and TRBJ2-1, with unresolved D. Per germline, CDR1 KGHDR and CDR2 SFDVKD. CDR3 length equals 12 residues. Trimming cost V 6 bases and J 5 bases, with 7 bases left between them.

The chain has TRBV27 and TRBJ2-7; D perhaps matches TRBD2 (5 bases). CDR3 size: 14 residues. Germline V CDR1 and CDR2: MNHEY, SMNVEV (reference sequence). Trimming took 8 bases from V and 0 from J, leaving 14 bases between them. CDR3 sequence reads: CASRRSGLSYEQYF. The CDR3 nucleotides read TGTGCCAGCCGGAGGAGCGGACTCTCCTACGAGCAGTACTTC.

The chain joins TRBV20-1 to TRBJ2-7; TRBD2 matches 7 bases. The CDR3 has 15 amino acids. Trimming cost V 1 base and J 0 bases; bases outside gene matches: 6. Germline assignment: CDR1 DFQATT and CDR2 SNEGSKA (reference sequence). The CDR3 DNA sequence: TGCAGTGCTAGAGGGGGTCGGGAGGCCTCCTACGAGCAGTACTTC. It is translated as CSARGGREASYEQYF.

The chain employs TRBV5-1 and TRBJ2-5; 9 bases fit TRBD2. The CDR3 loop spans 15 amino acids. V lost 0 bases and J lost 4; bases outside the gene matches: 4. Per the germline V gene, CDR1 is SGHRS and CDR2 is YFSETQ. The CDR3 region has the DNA TGCGCCAGCAGCTTGGAGGTAGCGGGGGCAGAGACCCAGTACTTC. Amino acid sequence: CASSLEVAGAETQYF.

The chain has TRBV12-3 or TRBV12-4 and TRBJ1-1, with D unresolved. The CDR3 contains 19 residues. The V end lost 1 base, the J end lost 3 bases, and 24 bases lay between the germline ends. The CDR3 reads CASSLGDLYYAPEDTEAFF. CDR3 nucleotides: TGTGCCAGCAGTTTAGGAGACTTGTACTACGCTCCCGAAGACACTGAAGCTTTCTTT.

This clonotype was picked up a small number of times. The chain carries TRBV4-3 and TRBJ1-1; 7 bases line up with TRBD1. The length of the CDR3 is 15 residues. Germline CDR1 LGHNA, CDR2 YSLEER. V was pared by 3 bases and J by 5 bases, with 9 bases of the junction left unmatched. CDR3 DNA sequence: TGCGCCAGCAGCCATTTAGACAGGGAGGGGACTGAAGCTTTCTTT. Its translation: CASSHLDREGTEAFF.

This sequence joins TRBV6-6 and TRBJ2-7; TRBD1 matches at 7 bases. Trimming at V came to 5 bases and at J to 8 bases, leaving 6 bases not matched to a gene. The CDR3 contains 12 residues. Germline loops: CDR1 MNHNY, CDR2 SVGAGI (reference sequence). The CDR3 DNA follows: TGTGCCAGCAGTCAGGGTAGGGGGCAGCAGTACTTC. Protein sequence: CASSQGRGQQYF.

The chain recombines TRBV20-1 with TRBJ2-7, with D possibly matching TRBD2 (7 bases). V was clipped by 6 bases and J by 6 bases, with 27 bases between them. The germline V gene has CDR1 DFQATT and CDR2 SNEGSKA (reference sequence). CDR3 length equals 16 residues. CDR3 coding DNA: TGCAGTGCAGGGGGGGGGTTTAGGAGAGGCGGCGGCGAGCAGTACTTC. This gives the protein CSAGGGFRRGGGEQYF.

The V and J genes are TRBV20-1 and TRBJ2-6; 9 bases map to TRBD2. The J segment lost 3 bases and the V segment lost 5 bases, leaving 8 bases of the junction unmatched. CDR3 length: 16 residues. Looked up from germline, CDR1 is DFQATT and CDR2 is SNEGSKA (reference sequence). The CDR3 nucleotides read TGCAGTGCTCATAGCGGGGGAGTTGGTGGGGCCAACGTCCTGACTTTC. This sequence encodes CSAHSGGVGGANVLTF.

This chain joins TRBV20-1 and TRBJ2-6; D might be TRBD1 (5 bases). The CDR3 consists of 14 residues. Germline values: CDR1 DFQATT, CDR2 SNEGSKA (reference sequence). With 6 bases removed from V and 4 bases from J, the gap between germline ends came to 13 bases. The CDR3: CSARQQSGANVLTF. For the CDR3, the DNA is TGCAGTGCGCGACAGCAATCGGGGGCCAACGTCCTGACTTTC.

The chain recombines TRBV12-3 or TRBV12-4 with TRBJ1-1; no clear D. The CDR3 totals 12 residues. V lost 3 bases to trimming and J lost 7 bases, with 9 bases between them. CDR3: CASSFLAGEAFF. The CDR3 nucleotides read TGTGCCAGCAGTTTTCTCGCGGGTGAAGCTTTCTTT.

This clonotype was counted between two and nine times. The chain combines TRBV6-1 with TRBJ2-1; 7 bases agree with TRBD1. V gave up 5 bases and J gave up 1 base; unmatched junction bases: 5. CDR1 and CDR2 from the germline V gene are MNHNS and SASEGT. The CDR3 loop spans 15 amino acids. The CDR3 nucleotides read TGTGCCAGCAGTCTAGGGGGCTGGTCCTACAATGAGCAGTTCTTC. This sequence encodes CASSLGGWSYNEQFF.

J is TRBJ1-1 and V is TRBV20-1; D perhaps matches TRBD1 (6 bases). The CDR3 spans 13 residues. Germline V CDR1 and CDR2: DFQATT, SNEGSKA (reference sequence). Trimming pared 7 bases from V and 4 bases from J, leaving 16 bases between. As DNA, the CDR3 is TGCAGTGTCCATGGGGGCTCGGGCACTGAAGCTTTCTTT. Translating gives CSVHGGSGTEAFF.

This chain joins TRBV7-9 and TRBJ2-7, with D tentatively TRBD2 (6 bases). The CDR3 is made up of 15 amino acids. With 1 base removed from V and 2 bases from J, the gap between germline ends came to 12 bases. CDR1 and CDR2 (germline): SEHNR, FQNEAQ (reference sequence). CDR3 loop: CASSLGGGAAYEQYF. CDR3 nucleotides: TGTGCCAGCAGCTTAGGAGGCGGGGCAGCCTACGAGCAGTACTTC.

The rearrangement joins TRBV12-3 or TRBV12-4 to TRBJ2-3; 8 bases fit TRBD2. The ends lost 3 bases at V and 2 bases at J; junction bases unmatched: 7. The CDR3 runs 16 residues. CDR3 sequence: CASSFRGGAYTDTQYF. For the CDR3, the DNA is TGTGCCAGCAGTTTCCGGGGGGGGGCCTACACAGATACGCAGTATTTT.

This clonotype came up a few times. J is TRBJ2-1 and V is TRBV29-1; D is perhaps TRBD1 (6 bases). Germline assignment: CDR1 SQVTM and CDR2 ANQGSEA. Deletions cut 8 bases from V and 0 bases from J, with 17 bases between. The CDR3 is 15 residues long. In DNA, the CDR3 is TGCAGCACCCGAAGTGGACAGAGCTCCTACAATGAGCAGTTCTTC. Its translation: CSTRSGQSSYNEQFF.

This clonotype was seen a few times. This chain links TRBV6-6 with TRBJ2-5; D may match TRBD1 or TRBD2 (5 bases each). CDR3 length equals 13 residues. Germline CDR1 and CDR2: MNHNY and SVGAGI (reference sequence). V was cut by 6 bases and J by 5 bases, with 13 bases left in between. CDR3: CASRDGDVETQYF. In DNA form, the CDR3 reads TGTGCCAGCAGAGACGGGGACGTGGAGACCCAGTACTTC.

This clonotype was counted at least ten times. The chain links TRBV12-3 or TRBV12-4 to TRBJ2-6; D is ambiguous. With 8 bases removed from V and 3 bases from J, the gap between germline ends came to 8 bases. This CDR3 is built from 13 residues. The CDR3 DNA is TGTGCCAGCCGGGCCGGTGGGGCCAACGTCCTGACTTTC. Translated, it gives CASRAGGANVLTF.

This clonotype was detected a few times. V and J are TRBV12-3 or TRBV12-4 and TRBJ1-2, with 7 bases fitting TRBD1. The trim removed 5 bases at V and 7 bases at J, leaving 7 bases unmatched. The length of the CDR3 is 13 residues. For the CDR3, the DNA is TGTGCCAGCAGTGTGACAGGGTTAATTGGCTACACCTTC. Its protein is CASSVTGLIGYTF.

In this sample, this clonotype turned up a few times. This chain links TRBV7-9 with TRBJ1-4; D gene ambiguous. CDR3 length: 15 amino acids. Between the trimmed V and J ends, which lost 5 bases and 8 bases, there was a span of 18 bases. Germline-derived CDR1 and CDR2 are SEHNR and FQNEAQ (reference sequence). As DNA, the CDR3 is TGTGCCAGCAGCCTTACGGGAACCCCCGGCGAAAAACTGTTTTTT. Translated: CASSLTGTPGEKLFF.

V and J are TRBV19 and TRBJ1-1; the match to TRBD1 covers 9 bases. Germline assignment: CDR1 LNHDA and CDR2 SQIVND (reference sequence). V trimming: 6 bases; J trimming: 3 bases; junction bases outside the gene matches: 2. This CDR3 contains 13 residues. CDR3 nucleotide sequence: TGTGCCAGTAGCGGGGACAGGGACACTGAAGCTTTCTTT. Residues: CASSGDRDTEAFF.

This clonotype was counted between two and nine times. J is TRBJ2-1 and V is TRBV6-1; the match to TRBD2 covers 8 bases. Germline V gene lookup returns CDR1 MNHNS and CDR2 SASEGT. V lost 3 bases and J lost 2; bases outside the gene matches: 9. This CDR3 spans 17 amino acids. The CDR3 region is CASSEREGSGAYNEQFF. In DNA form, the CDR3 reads TGTGCCAGCAGTGAGAGGGAGGGTAGCGGGGCCTACAATGAGCAGTTCTTC.

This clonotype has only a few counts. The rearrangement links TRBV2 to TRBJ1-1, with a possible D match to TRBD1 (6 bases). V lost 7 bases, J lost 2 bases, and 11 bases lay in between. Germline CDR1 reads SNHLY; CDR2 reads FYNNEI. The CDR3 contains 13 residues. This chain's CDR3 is CASTSGDNTEAFF. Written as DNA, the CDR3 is TGTGCCAGCACCTCAGGGGACAACACTGAAGCTTTCTTT.

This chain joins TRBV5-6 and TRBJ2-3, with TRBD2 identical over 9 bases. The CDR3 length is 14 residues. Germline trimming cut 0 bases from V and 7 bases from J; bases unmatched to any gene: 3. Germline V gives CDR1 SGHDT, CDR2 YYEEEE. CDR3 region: CASSLGTSVNTQYF. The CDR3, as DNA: TGTGCCAGCAGCTTGGGGACTAGCGTGAATACGCAGTATTTT.